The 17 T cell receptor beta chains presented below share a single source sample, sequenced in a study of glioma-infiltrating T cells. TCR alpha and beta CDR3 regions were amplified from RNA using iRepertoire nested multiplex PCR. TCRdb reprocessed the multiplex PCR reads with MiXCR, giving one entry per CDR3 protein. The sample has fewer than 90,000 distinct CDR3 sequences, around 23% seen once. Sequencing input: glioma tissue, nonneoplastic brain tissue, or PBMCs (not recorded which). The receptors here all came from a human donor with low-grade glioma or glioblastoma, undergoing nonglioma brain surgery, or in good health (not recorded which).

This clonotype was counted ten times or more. CDR3 amino acids: CASSLVGITDTQYF. Written as DNA, the CDR3 is TGTGCCAGCAGTCTAGTGGGCATCACAGATACGCAGTATTTT. The V call is TRBV2, the J call TRBJ2-3, with unresolved D. From germline, CDR1 is SNHLY and CDR2 FYNNEI. Trimming removed 5 bases at V and 2 bases at J, with 11 bases between. This CDR3 is 14 amino acids long.

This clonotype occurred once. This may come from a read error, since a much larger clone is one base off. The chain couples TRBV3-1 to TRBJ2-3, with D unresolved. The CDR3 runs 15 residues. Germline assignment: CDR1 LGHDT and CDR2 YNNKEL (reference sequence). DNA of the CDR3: TGTGCCAGCAGCCAATACGACCGACCAAGGGATACGCGGTATTTT. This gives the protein CASSQYDRPRDTRYF.

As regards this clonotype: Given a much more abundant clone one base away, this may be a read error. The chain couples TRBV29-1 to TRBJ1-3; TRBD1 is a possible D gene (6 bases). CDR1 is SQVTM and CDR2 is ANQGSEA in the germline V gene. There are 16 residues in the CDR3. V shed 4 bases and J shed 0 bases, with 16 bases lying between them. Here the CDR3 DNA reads TGCAGCGTTGCCTGGACAGCTTGGGACTCTGGAAACACCATATATTTT. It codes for CSVAWTAWDSGNTIYF.

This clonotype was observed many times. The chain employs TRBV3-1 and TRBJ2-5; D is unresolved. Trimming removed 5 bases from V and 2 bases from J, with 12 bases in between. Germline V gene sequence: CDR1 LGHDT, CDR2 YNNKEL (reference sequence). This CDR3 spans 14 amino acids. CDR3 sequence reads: CASSASPSQETQYF. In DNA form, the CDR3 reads TGTGCCAGCAGCGCCTCCCCCTCGCAAGAGACCCAGTACTTC.

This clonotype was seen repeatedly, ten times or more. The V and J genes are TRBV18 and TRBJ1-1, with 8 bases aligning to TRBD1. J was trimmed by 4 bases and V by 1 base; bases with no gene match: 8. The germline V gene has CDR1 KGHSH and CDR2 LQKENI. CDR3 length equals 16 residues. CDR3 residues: CASSPQGQEVSTEAFF. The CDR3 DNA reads TGTGCCAGCTCACCACAGGGACAGGAGGTATCCACTGAAGCTTTCTTT.

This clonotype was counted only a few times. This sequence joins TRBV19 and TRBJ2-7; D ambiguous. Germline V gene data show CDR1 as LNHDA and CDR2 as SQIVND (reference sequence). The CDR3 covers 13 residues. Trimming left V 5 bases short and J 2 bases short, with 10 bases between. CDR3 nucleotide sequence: TGTGCCAGTAGTCCACACGCAACCTACGAGCAGTACTTC. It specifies CASSPHATYEQYF. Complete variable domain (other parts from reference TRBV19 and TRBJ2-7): DGGITQSPKYLFRKEGQNVTLSCEQNLNHDAMYWYRQDPGQGLRLIYYSQIVNDFQKGDIAEGYSVSREKKESFPLTVTSAQKNPTAFYLCASSPHATYEQYFGPGTRLTVT.

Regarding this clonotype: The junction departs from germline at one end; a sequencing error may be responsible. CDR3 in amino acids: CASSYSVVPARDYEQSF. The CDR3 coding sequence is TGTGCCAGCAGTTACTCGGTCGTACCCGCCAGGGACTACGAGCAGTCCTTC. The chain is built from TRBV6-5 and TRBJ2-7; the match to TRBD2 covers 7 bases. The germline CDR1 and CDR2 sequences are MNHEY and SVGAGI. The CDR3 contains 17 residues.

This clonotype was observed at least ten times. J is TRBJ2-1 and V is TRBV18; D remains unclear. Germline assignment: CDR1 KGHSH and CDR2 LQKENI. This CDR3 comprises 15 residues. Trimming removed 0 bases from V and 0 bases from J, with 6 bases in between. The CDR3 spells CASSPPVGSYNEQFF. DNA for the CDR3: TGTGCCAGCTCACCACCGGTGGGCTCCTACAATGAGCAGTTCTTC. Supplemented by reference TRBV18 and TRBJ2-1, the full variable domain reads NAGVMQNPRHLVRRRGQEARLRCSPMKGHSHVYWYRQLPEEGLKFMVYLQKENIIDESGMPKERFSAEFPKEGPSILRIQQVVRGDSAAYFCASSPPVGSYNEQFFGPGTRLTVL.

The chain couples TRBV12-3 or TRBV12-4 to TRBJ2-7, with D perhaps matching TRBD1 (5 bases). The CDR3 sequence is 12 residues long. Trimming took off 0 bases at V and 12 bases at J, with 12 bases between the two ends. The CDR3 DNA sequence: TGTGCCAGCAGTTTAGCGGTGGGGCCCTGGTACTTC. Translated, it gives CASSLAVGPWYF.

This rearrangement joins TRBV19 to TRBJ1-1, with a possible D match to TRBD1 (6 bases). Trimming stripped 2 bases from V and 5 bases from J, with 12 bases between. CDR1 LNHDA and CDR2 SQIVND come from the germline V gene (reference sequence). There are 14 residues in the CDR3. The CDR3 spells CASSIHRAGTEAFF. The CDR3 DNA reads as TGTGCCAGTAGTATACACAGGGCTGGGACTGAAGCTTTCTTT.

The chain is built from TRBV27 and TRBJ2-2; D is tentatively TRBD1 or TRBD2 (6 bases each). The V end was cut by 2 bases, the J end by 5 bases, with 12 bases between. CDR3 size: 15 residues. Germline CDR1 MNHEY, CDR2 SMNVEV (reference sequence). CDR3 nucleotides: TGTGCCAGCAGTTTAGGGGGGCGGAGGACCGGGGAGCTGTTTTTT. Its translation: CASSLGGRRTGELFF.

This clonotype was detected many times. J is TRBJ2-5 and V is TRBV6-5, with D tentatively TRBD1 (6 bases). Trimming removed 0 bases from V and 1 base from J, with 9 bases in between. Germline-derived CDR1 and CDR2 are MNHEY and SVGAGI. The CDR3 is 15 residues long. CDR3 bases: TGTGCCAGCAGTTACTCCGGGACAATCCAAGAGACCCAGTACTTC. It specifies CASSYSGTIQETQYF.

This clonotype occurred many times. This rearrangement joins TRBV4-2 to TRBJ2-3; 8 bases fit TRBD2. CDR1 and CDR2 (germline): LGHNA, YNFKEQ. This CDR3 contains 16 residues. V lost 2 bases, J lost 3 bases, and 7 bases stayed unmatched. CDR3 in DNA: TGTGCCAGCAGCCAACATCTCAGCGGGAGTACAGATACGCAGTATTTT. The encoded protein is CASSQHLSGSTDTQYF.

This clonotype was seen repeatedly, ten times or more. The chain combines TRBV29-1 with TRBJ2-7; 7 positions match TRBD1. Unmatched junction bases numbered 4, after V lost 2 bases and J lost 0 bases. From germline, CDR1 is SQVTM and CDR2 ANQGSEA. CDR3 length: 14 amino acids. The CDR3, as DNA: TGCAGCGTTGAAACGACAGGGAGCTCCTACGAGCAGTACTTC. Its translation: CSVETTGSSYEQYF.

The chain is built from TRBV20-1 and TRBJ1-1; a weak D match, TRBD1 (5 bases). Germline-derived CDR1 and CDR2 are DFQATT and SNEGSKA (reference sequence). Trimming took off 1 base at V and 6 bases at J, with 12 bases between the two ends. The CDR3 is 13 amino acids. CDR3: CSARGGGWAEAFF. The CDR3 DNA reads TGCAGTGCTAGAGGGGGGGGGTGGGCTGAAGCTTTCTTT.

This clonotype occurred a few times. CDR3 in amino acids: CASSASFNQPQHF. The CDR3 DNA follows: TGTGCCAGCAGTGCAAGTTTTAATCAGCCCCAGCATTTT. The rearrangement links TRBV6-1 to TRBJ1-5; D is undetermined. V was pared by 4 bases and J by 4 bases, with 8 bases between. In germline, CDR1 is MNHNS, CDR2 SASEGT. CDR3 size: 13 residues.

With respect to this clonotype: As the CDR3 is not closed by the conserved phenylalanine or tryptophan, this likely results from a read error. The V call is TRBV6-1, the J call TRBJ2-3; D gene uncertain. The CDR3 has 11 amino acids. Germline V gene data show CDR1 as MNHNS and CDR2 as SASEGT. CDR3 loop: CASRFPDTQYC. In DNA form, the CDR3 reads TGTGCAAGCAGGTTCCCAGATACGCAGTATTGT.